Following are 21 T cell receptor beta chains from one sample sequenced in a study of PD-1 blockade in classical Hodgkin lymphoma. TCRdb's table, derived via immunoSEQ multiplex PCR, lists solely in-frame clones and lacks some. The repertoire holds 11,000 to 15,000 clones, with around 84% as singletons. After autologous stem cell transplantation all patients relapsed, and prior brentuximab vedotin exposure differed between cohorts. The specimen comprised peripheral blood mononuclear cells (PBMCs), sampled at baseline. These receptors all come from a human donor with classical Hodgkin lymphoma.

The chain couples TRBV7-9 to TRBJ2-7, with 8 nucleotides matching TRBD2. The CDR3 is made up of 16 amino acids. Germline trimming cut 4 bases from V and 1 base from J; bases unmatched to any gene: 9. The germline V gene has CDR1 SEHNR and CDR2 FQNEAQ (reference sequence). DNA for the CDR3: TGTGCCAGCAGCTCCCTAAGCGGGGGTCGATCCTACGAGCAGTACTTC. Translated: CASSSLSGGRSYEQYF. Using reference TRBV7-9 and TRBJ2-7 for the parts outside the CDR3, the full variable domain is DTGVSQNPRHKITKRGQNVTFRCDPISEHNRLYWYRQTLGQGPEFLTYFQNEAQLEKSRLLSDRFSAERPKGSFSTLEIQRTEQGDSAMYLCASSSLSGGRSYEQYFGPGTRLTVT.

J is TRBJ2-2 and V is TRBV19; D is possibly TRBD2 (6 bases). V was shortened by 6 bases and J by 5 bases, with 16 bases between the two germline ends. The length of the CDR3 is 15 residues. CDR1 and CDR2 from the germline V gene are LNHDA and SQIVND (reference sequence). The CDR3 is CASSLARFFTGELFF. CDR3 in DNA: TGTGCCAGTAGCCTAGCGAGGTTCTTTACCGGGGAGCTGTTTTTT.

J is TRBJ2-3 and V is TRBV7-9, with unresolved D. The CDR3 loop spans 14 amino acids. The ends were cut back, 4 bases at V and 1 base at J, with 9 bases in the middle. Germline V CDR1 and CDR2: SEHNR, FQNEAQ (reference sequence). CDR3 sequence: CASSYSIRTDTQYF. Here the CDR3 DNA reads TGTGCCAGCAGCTATAGCATACGCACAGATACGCAGTATTTT.

This clone has a handful of counts. The rearrangement joins TRBV25-1 to TRBJ1-5; D gene unclear. The CDR3 runs 13 residues. CDR1 and CDR2 (germline): MGHDK, SYGVNS. V was trimmed by 3 bases and J by 2 bases, leaving 5 bases between them. DNA for the CDR3: TGTGCCAGCAGTGACGGTGGCAATCAGCCCCAGCATTTT. Encoded protein: CASSDGGNQPQHF.

The V gene is TRBV7-8, the J gene TRBJ1-2; TRBD1 matches at 10 bases. Trimming removed 1 base from V and 7 bases from J; junction bases left unmatched: 12. This CDR3 contains 17 residues. The V gene's germline CDR1 is SGHVS and CDR2 FQNEAQ. The CDR3: CASSLDDRGLPVAGYTF. The CDR3 DNA sequence: TGTGCCAGCAGCTTAGACGACAGGGGGCTACCGGTCGCTGGCTACACCTTC.

The rearrangement joins TRBV7-9 to TRBJ2-7, with TRBD2 as a possible D gene (5 bases). Between the trimmed V and J ends, which lost 6 bases and 2 bases, there was a span of 20 bases. The CDR3 is 16 residues long. The V gene's germline CDR1 is SEHNR and CDR2 FQNEAQ (reference sequence). The CDR3 DNA reads as TGTGCCAGCAGTCCCCCTCGAGGGTCCTGGCCCTACGAGCAGTACTTC. It codes for CASSPPRGSWPYEQYF.

This clone was counted between two and nine times. Additional DNA sequences in this sample encode the identical CDR3. V usage is TRBV19 and J usage is TRBJ1-1; 7 positions agree with TRBD1. Germline V gene sequence: CDR1 LNHDA, CDR2 SQIVND (reference sequence). Trimming removed 5 bases from V and 0 bases from J; junction bases left unmatched: 6. CDR3 length equals 15 residues. The CDR3 bases are TGTGCCAGTAGTCTCGGGACAGCCATGAACACTGAAGCTTTCTTT. Translated, it gives CASSLGTAMNTEAFF.

The chain carries TRBV13 and TRBJ2-1, with D perhaps TRBD2 (7 bases). The CDR3 consists of 18 residues. CDR1 is PRHDT, CDR2 FYEKMQ, per germline (reference sequence). Trimming stripped 5 bases from V and 9 bases from J, with 29 bases between. DNA for the CDR3: TGTGCCAGCAGCCCCCCCTGGGGAGCGGGGTGGGTCAGGGGTGAGCAGTTCTTC. As protein: CASSPPWGAGWVRGEQFF.

The gene calls are TRBV7-3 and TRBJ2-1, with D tentatively TRBD1 (5 bases). The CDR3 is 14 residues long. V dropped 5 bases and J dropped 11 bases, with 19 bases sitting between them. CDR1 SGHTA and CDR2 FQGTGA come from the germline V gene. For the CDR3, the DNA is TGTGCCAGCAGCCTAAGGGGCGGTACAGAGCAGCAGTTCTTC. It specifies CASSLRGGTEQQFF.

The chain joins TRBV12-5 to TRBJ2-5, with D possibly being TRBD2 (5 bases). CDR3 length: 14 residues. With 1 base removed from V and 5 bases from J, the gap between germline ends came to 11 bases. Germline V gives CDR1 LGHNT, CDR2 FRNRAP. CDR3 DNA: TGTGCTAGTGGTTTGGAAGAACGGGGTGAGACCCAGTACTTC. Residues: CASGLEERGETQYF. Variable domain in full (rest from reference TRBV12-5 and TRBJ2-5): DARVTQTPRHKVTEMGQEVTMRCQPILGHNTVFWYRQTMMQGLELLAYFRNRAPLDDSGMPKDRFSAEMPDATLATLKIQPSEPRDSAVYFCASGLEERGETQYFGPGTRLLVL.

J is TRBJ2-3 and V is TRBV13, with D possibly being TRBD1 (5 bases). Germline V gives CDR1 PRHDT, CDR2 FYEKMQ (reference sequence). This CDR3 comprises 13 residues. Trimming took off 1 base at V and 3 bases at J, with 5 bases between the two ends. Here the CDR3 DNA reads TGTGCCAGCAGCTTAGAGGGGACAGATACGCAGTATTTT. The encoded protein is CASSLEGTDTQYF.

The rearrangement joins TRBV7-9 to TRBJ2-2; TRBD2 aligns across 10 bases. This CDR3 spans 16 amino acids. Germline CDR1 SEHNR, CDR2 FQNEAQ (reference sequence). The trim removed 5 bases at V and 1 base at J, leaving 4 bases unmatched. CDR3 sequence: CASSPRLAGNTGELFF. The DNA of the CDR3 is TGTGCCAGCAGCCCCCGACTAGCGGGGAACACCGGGGAGCTGTTTTTT.

This rearrangement joins TRBV11-1 to TRBJ2-6; D is uncertain. This CDR3 is 16 amino acids long. V was pared by 0 bases and J by 4 bases, with 10 bases between. Germline V lookup: CDR1 SGHAT, CDR2 FQDESV (reference sequence). DNA of the CDR3: TGTGCCAGCAGCTTAGCGCGTTCGGCCGGGGCCAACGTCCTGACTTTC. As protein: CASSLARSAGANVLTF.

This clone was found once. This sequence joins TRBV28 and TRBJ2-5; D may be TRBD2 (6 bases). Germline V gene lookup returns CDR1 MDHEN and CDR2 SYDVKM. The CDR3 covers 12 residues. V gave up 8 bases and J gave up 2 bases, with 9 bases separating them. CDR3 DNA sequence: TGTGCCAGCGGGGCGGGGCAAGAGACCCAGTACTTC. This codes for CASGAGQETQYF.

The rearrangement uses TRBV28 and TRBJ1-1; D is undetermined. CDR1 is MDHEN and CDR2 is SYDVKM in the germline V gene. V lost 10 bases, J lost 1 base, and 7 bases lay in between. There are 11 residues in the CDR3. The CDR3, as DNA: TGTGCCACTGGCAGGAACACTGAAGCTTTCTTT. This encodes CATGRNTEAFF.

V is TRBV5-4 and J is TRBJ1-2; 9 bases match TRBD1. V gave up 2 bases and J gave up 4 bases; unmatched junction bases: 6. CDR3 size: 15 residues. From germline, CDR1 is SGHNT and CDR2 YYREEE (reference sequence). The CDR3: CASSLQGAPVYGYTF. CDR3 coding DNA: TGTGCCAGCAGCTTACAGGGGGCGCCCGTCTATGGCTACACCTTC.

V is TRBV28 and J is TRBJ2-1; D is uncertain. The CDR3 sequence is 14 residues long. V lost 11 bases to trimming and J lost 9 bases, with 23 bases between them. Germline V CDR1 and CDR2: MDHEN, SYDVKM. CDR3 bases: TGTGCCGTAGGGATCCCCTATCCGGTGATTGAGCAGTTCTTC. As protein: CAVGIPYPVIEQFF.

The chain has TRBV11-2 and TRBJ2-1, with D perhaps TRBD1 (5 bases). The ends were cut back, 2 bases at V and 7 bases at J, with 15 bases in the middle. The germline V gene encodes CDR1 SGHAT and CDR2 FQNNGV. The length of the CDR3 is 15 residues. CDR3 amino acids: CASSLQGWGGNEQFF. DNA for the CDR3: TGTGCCAGCAGCTTACAGGGCTGGGGTGGGAATGAGCAGTTCTTC.

This sequence joins TRBV7-8 and TRBJ2-3; D is undetermined. Trimming cost V 0 bases and J 0 bases, with 1 base left between them. The CDR3 is 13 residues long. The germline CDR1 and CDR2 sequences are SGHVS and FQNEAQ. DNA of the CDR3: TGTGCCAGCAGCTTAGCGAGCACAGATACGCAGTATTTT. Translation gives CASSLASTDTQYF.

This clone was observed a handful of times. V is TRBV6-1 and J is TRBJ2-5, with 8 bases lining up with TRBD1. The CDR3 totals 14 residues. The germline V gene has CDR1 MNHNS and CDR2 SASEGT. V lost 6 bases to trimming and J lost 2 bases; unmatched junction nucleotides: 5. CDR3 amino acids: CASSGGQEQETQYF. As DNA, the CDR3 is TGTGCCAGCAGCGGGGGACAGGAACAAGAGACCCAGTACTTC.

The V call is TRBV9, the J call TRBJ1-2; the D gene is possibly TRBD1 (5 bases). This CDR3 is 18 amino acids long. The V gene's germline CDR1 is SGDLS and CDR2 YYNGEE. The V end lost 3 bases, the J end lost 6 bases, and 27 bases lay between the germline ends. The CDR3 loop is CASSEALGGVLSDNGYTF. Here the CDR3 DNA reads TGTGCCAGCAGCGAGGCCCTGGGGGGGGTTTTGTCTGATAATGGCTACACCTTC.